This T cell receptor (beta chain) came from a study of cytomegalovirus exposure and HLA in healthy donors. After removal of 3 bases from V and 1 base from J, the junction contained 4 bases not matched to a gene. The germline gives CDR1 LGHNA, CDR2 YSLEER. The CDR3 is made up of 15 amino acids. PCR employed 60 Vbeta and 13 Jbeta primers. The repertoire was sequenced with immunoSEQ multiplex PCR; TCRdb's copy has only in-frame clones and lacks some. The sample lists under 200,000 clones, roughly 72% seen once, with 2% to 2.5% in the top ten. The sample was PBMCs. This rearrangement joins TRBV4-3 to TRBJ2-3, with TRBD1 matching over 7 bases. The TCR originated in a woman between 25 and 40 years old in good health and CMV-seropositive. The chain's CDR3 is CASSQGTDRTDTQYF. In DNA, the CDR3 is TGCGCCAGCAGCCAGGGGACAGACCGCACAGATACGCAGTATTTT.